This T cell receptor (beta chain) originates from a study of graft-versus-host responses after intestinal transplantation. As for the study in general: Those transplanted obtained multivisceral, liver-intestinal, or isolated intestinal grafts. After anti-thymocyte globulin induction, recipients took tacrolimus and steroids for 3 to 4 years. Whole-study findings and limits: Within the allografts of patients who had graft-donor T cell macrochimerism, graft-versus-host to host-versus-graft clonal ratios were high. Early declines in HvG clones that occurred post-transplant were associated with peak circulating GvH clone levels.

CDR3 length: 13 residues. Trimming took 2 bases from V and 10 from J, leaving 11 bases between them. Germline V gives CDR1 SEHNR, CDR2 FQNEAQ (reference sequence). The protocol was immunoSEQ multiplex PCR, while the TCRdb copy is restricted to in-frame clones and leaves out a portion. The sample lists about 120,000 clones; roughly 91% were seen once. Of note for this clone: The antigen is undetermined.

The sample was unstimulated CD4+ T cells sorted from spleen or lymph node cells, taken before intestinal transplant. This chain connects TRBV7-9 to TRBJ1-4; TRBD1 is a possible D gene (5 bases). This receptor was identified in a human donor who received an intestinal transplant. This CDR3 reads CASSLTQEGKLFF. CDR3 nucleotides: TGTGCCAGCAGCTTAACACAGGAGGGAAAACTGTTTTTT.